This T cell receptor beta chain emerged from a study of cytomegalovirus exposure and HLA in healthy donors. Turning to the study itself: Earlier results showed roughly 110 million unique TCR beta sequences derived from around 170 million T cells. In an early release, HLA-typed donors contributed 75 million to 85 million unique TCR sequences.

This PCR relied on a set of 60 Vbeta primers and 13 Jbeta primers. Per the original data handling: As a later analysis found, there were 82 million or so unique TCR beta chains, of which around 9.9 million were shared. The data were produced by immunoSEQ multiplex PCR, yet TCRdb's version contains in-frame clones alone and is incomplete. V and J calls and clone size are as listed in that table; D and trimming were resolved from the DNA. The table lists some 100,000 clones, less than 85% of them singletons. Findings and caveats of the study: CMV serostatus stood as the only immune exposure information on hand.

In the case of this clone: The antigen is undetermined. One end of the junction does not line up with germline, which may come from a read error.

The sequenced sample was PBMCs. This TCR was sampled from a man aged 45-65 years in good health and CMV-seropositive.

Here the CDR3 reads CSVEGGQGTRELFF. The CDR3 bases are TGCAGCGTTGAAGGGGGTCAGGGCACCCGGGAGCTGTTTTTT. The V and J genes are TRBV29-1 and TRBJ2-2, with D perhaps TRBD1 (5 bases). The CDR3 sequence is 14 residues long. Per germline, CDR1 SQVTM and CDR2 ANQGSEA.